Given below is one TCR beta chain in context. Antigen unknown. The sample has other DNA sequences that encode this CDR3 too. In the PCR, 60 Vbeta and 13 Jbeta primers were used. The assay was immunoSEQ multiplex PCR, and TCRdb's table has in-frame clones only and misses some. The sample has over 90,000 clones, 60% to 75% seen once; the top ten hold 2.5% to 3.5%. This specimen belongs to a study of cytomegalovirus exposure and HLA in healthy donors. The wider study: A prior analysis found 117 million unique TCR beta sequences from about 179 million T cells. Overall study findings and caveats: A few CMV-associated chains were confirmed in vitro to be specific for CMV antigens. Cytomegalovirus status, reportedly, was diagnosed with high specificity and sensitivity by the classifier. Other equally common chains were less clonally expanded than HLA-associated TCR beta chains, a later analysis showed.

Trimming took 3 bases from V and 5 from J; bases not matched to a gene: 4. Germline CDR1 is LGHNA and CDR2 is YSLEER. The CDR3 extends over 15 amino acids. Sequences were obtained from PBMCs. V usage is TRBV4-3 and J usage is TRBJ2-2; 9 bases line up with TRBD2. This TCR came from a female donor in good health and CMV-seropositive. CDR3: CASSQGLAGTGELFF. The CDR3 DNA follows: TGCGCCAGCAGCCAGGGGCTAGCGGGAACCGGGGAGCTGTTTTTT.